Reported below is one T cell receptor (beta chain). The antigen is not known. The PCR used 60 Vbeta and 13 Jbeta primers. The table came from immunoSEQ multiplex PCR; TCRdb's copy has only in-frame clones and leaves some out. The sample holds 30,000 to 45,000 clones. The data stem from a study of cytomegalovirus exposure and HLA in healthy donors. Regarding the study as a whole: A later analysis found common viral pathogens apparently linked to several of the most significant clusters. Later analysis associated a missense DCLRE1C variant with TCR beta V- and J-gene trimming.

Sequenced input: PBMCs. This clonotype was sampled from a man aged 35 to 55 in good health and CMV-seropositive.

This CDR3 is CASSETGANYGYTF. In DNA, the CDR3 is TGTGCCAGCAGCGAGACAGGGGCTAACTATGGCTACACCTTC. The chain employs TRBV6-4 and TRBJ1-2, with 8 bases identical to TRBD1. In germline, CDR1 is MRHNA, CDR2 SNTAGT. Germline trimming cut 6 bases from V and 0 bases from J; bases unmatched to any gene: 3. This CDR3 is 14 amino acids long.